Listed here are 6 T cell receptor beta chains from one sample, sequenced in a study of T-cell reconstitution after alpha-beta-depleted transplantation in children. For TCRbeta, the library was prepared with unique molecular identifiers. TCRdb called the PCR reads again in MiXCR, with one record for every CDR3 protein. The sample lists fewer than 550,000 distinct CDR3 sequences; about a tenth were seen once. The material was PBMCs from the stem cell graft donor, obtained from the stem cell graft. The origin of the receptors is a human donor who donated a stem cell graft to a child with acute myeloid leukemia.

This clonotype showed up many times. This chain joins TRBV12-3 or TRBV12-4 and TRBJ1-1, with 7 nucleotides matching TRBD1. CDR3 length equals 13 residues. V trimming: 5 bases; J trimming: 5 bases; junction bases outside the gene matches: 5. The CDR3 loop is CASSRQGRTEAFF. CDR3 nucleotide sequence: TGTGCCAGCAGTCGACAGGGCCGGACTGAAGCTTTCTTT.

The table lists this clonotype with a few counts. This sequence joins TRBV2 and TRBJ1-2; 11 nucleotides match TRBD1. CDR1 SNHLY and CDR2 FYNNEI come from the germline V gene. J lost 7 bases, V lost 3 bases, and 10 bases had no gene match. The CDR3 totals 16 residues. CDR3 sequence reads: CASSENRGQGAPGYTF. The CDR3 DNA is TGTGCCAGCAGTGAGAACCGAGGACAGGGGGCGCCTGGCTACACCTTC. The variable domain in full, completed from reference TRBV2 and TRBJ1-2, reads EPEVTQTPSHQVTQMGQEVILRCVPISNHLYFYWYRQILGQKVEFLVSFYNNEISEKSEIFDDQFSVERPDGSNFTLKIRSTKLEDSAMYFCASSENRGQGAPGYTFGSGTRLTVV.

J is TRBJ2-1 and V is TRBV5-4; tentative D call: TRBD2 (6 bases). V shed 2 bases and J shed 9 bases, with 12 bases lying between them. This CDR3 is 13 amino acids long. Germline values: CDR1 SGHNT, CDR2 YYREEE (reference sequence). CDR3 DNA sequence: TGTGCCAGCAGCTTAGTCGTGGGGGGTGAGCAGTTCTTC. Translated, it gives CASSLVVGGEQFF.

This rearrangement joins TRBV5-1 to TRBJ2-5; 10 nucleotides agree with TRBD2. CDR1 is SGHRS and CDR2 is YFSETQ in the germline V gene. J was trimmed by 5 bases and V by 2 bases; bases with no gene match: 6. This CDR3 contains 15 residues. CDR3 coding DNA: TGCGCCAGCAGCTTACAGGGACTAGCGCGGGAGACCCAGTACTTC. Translating it yields CASSLQGLARETQYF.

The J gene is TRBJ1-5, the V gene TRBV7-9; the D is unclear. The CDR3 runs 14 residues. V was clipped by 3 bases and J by 2 bases, with 8 bases between them. Germline V gives CDR1 SEHNR, CDR2 FQNEAQ (reference sequence). The CDR3 reads CASSFSTGNQPQHF. The CDR3 DNA reads as TGTGCCAGCAGCTTCAGTACCGGCAATCAGCCCCAGCATTTT.

The sample holds many counts of this clonotype. The rearrangement links TRBV2 to TRBJ1-5; 7 bases match TRBD1. Germline CDR1 is SNHLY and CDR2 is FYNNEI. This CDR3 has 13 amino acids. V lost 9 bases to trimming and J lost 2 bases; unmatched junction nucleotides: 4. The CDR3 nucleotides read TGTGCCAGTGGACAGGCGGGCAATCAGCCCCAGCATTTT. Translated: CASGQAGNQPQHF. Combining the CDR3 with reference TRBV2 and TRBJ1-5 gives the whole variable domain EPEVTQTPSHQVTQMGQEVILRCVPISNHLYFYWYRQILGQKVEFLVSFYNNEISEKSEIFDDQFSVERPDGSNFTLKIRSTKLEDSAMYFCASGQAGNQPQHFGDGTRLSIL.